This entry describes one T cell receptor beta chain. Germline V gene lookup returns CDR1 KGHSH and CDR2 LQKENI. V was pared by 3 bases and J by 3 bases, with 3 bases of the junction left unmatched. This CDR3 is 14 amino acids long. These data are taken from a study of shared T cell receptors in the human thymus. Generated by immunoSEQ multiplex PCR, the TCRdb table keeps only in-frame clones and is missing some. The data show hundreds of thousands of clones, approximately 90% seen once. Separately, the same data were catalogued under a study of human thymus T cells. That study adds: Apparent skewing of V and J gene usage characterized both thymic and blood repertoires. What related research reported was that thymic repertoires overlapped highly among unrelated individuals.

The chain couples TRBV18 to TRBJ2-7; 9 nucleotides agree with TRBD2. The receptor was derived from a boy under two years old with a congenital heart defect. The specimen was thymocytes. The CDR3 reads CASSPKREDYEQYF. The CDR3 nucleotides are TGTGCCAGCTCACCGAAGCGGGAGGACTACGAGCAGTACTTC.